The 11 T cell receptor beta chains given below trace back to one sample, sequenced in a study of tumor-infiltrating lymphocytes in oesophageal squamous cell carcinoma. TCRdb recomputed calls from the PCR reads with MiXCR, one row per CDR3 protein. The sample shows tens of thousands of distinct CDR3 sequences, approximately 37% of them seen only once. Input material: esophageal tumor tissue. The receptors shown here come from a female donor with esophageal squamous cell carcinoma.

This clonotype was detected many times. The V gene is TRBV27, the J gene TRBJ2-1; D may match TRBD1 or TRBD2 (5 bases each). The CDR3 covers 15 residues. Trimming shortened V by 4 bases and J by 6 bases, and 16 bases separated the two germline ends. Per germline, CDR1 MNHEY and CDR2 SMNVEV (reference sequence). Here the CDR3 reads CASSSYLRDRNEQFF. The DNA for the CDR3 is TGTGCCAGCAGTTCGTATCTCAGGGACCGCAATGAGCAGTTCTTC.

V is TRBV27 and J is TRBJ2-6; 7 nucleotides align to TRBD2. The DNA end favors TRBJ2-1, so the J call may be wrong. The CDR3 spans 14 residues. CDR1 is MNHEY and CDR2 is SMNVEV in the germline V gene (reference sequence). The CDR3 bases are TGTGCCAGCAAACCTCAGCGGGACTCCTACGAGCAGTTCTTC. The encoded protein is CASKPQRDSYEQFF.

This clonotype is classed as medium-sized. The rearrangement links TRBV6-1 to TRBJ2-6; possible D gene TRBD2, 6 bases. The V end lost 6 bases, the J end lost 11 bases, and 11 bases lay between the germline ends. The germline V gene has CDR1 MNHNS and CDR2 SASEGT. There are 12 residues in the CDR3. The CDR3 is CASRTGVHVLTF. DNA for the CDR3: TGTGCCAGCAGGACGGGAGTACACGTCCTGACTTTC.

This clonotype has just a few counts. The chain uses TRBV7-2 and TRBJ2-1, with 7 bases lining up with TRBD1. The tail of the sequence fits TRBJ2-7 better, so the J call may be wrong. Germline V gene sequence: CDR1 SGHTA, CDR2 FQGNSA. This CDR3 is built from 15 residues. In nucleotides, the CDR3 is TGTGCCAGCAGCTTACTACAGGGGCCTACTGGTGAGCAGTACTTC. Residues: CASSLLQGPTGEQYF.

The V gene is TRBV19, the J gene TRBJ1-2; 9 bases map to TRBD1. This CDR3 spans 13 amino acids. V shed 10 bases and J 7 bases; nucleotides not matched to a gene: 10. From germline, CDR1 is LNHDA and CDR2 SQIVND (reference sequence). For the CDR3, the DNA is TGTGCCACTCGGGGACAGGGAGAATCTGGCTACACCTTC. It encodes CATRGQGESGYTF.

This sequence joins TRBV7-3 and TRBJ2-5; TRBD2 agrees at 9 bases. Judging by the DNA end, TRBJ2-7 fits better; the J call may be wrong. The CDR3 length is 14 residues. CDR1 and CDR2 from the germline V gene are SGHTA and FQGTGA. The CDR3 DNA is TGTGCCAGCAGCGTCACTAGCGGGCGTTACGAGCAGTACTTC. Its protein product is CASSVTSGRYEQYF.

This clonotype occurred a few times. V is TRBV6-1 and J is TRBJ1-5; D not certain. CDR1 is MNHNS and CDR2 is SASEGT in the germline V gene. The CDR3 is 15 amino acids. Trimming removed 6 bases at V and 4 bases at J, with 16 bases between. CDR3 sequence: CASSPTGGPNQPQHF. CDR3 nucleotides: TGTGCCAGCAGCCCCACGGGAGGGCCAAATCAGCCCCAGCATTTT.

In this sample, this clonotype turned up once. V and J are TRBV27 and TRBJ2-5; 13 nucleotides align to TRBD2. The CDR3 loop spans 17 amino acids. Trimming took 5 bases from V and 11 from J; bases not matched to a gene: 17. Germline values: CDR1 MNHEY, CDR2 SMNVEV (reference sequence). CDR3 residues: CASSPPGLAGLWGEQYF. As DNA, the CDR3 is TGTGCCAGCAGTCCCCCGGGACTAGCGGGACTTTGGGGTGAGCAGTACTTC.

This clonotype was detected many times. The chain recombines TRBV6-1 with TRBJ2-7; no firm D call. V dropped 4 bases and J dropped 2 bases, with 12 bases sitting between them. Germline-derived CDR1 and CDR2 are MNHNS and SASEGT. This CDR3 contains 14 residues. For the CDR3, the DNA is TGTGCCAGCAGTGTGGCAGTCTTTACCTACGAGCAGTACTTC. It encodes CASSVAVFTYEQYF.

This clonotype was observed a few times. The rearrangement joins TRBV9 to TRBJ2-3; the match to TRBD1 covers 11 bases. The V gene end was trimmed by 0 bases and the J gene end by 4 bases; junction bases not matched to a gene: 1. CDR1 and CDR2 from the germline V gene are SGDLS and YYNGEE. This CDR3 is built from 15 residues. DNA for the CDR3: TGTGCCAGCAGCGTAGAGGGACAGGGGGCAGATACGCAGTATTTT. Amino acid sequence: CASSVEGQGADTQYF.

This clonotype was observed a few times. V and J are TRBV12-3 or TRBV12-4 and TRBJ2-1, with D uncertain. Trimming pared 4 bases from V and 0 bases from J, leaving 7 bases between. The CDR3 contains 14 residues. Here the CDR3 reads CASSYVSSYNEQFF. The CDR3 coding sequence is TGTGCCAGCAGTTACGTCAGCTCCTACAATGAGCAGTTCTTC.